The TCR beta chain described here comes from a study of CD8+ T cells in alopecia areata. Study conclusions and caveats: Resident alphabeta T cells of normal skin are also sequenced in scalp samples.

The CDR3 has 13 amino acids. V gave up 5 bases and J gave up 4 bases, with 12 bases separating them. CDR1 MNHEY and CDR2 SMNVEV come from the germline V gene (reference sequence). This clone was counted only a few times. What it recognizes is unknown. cDNA reverse transcribed from extracted RNA served as the sequencing template. This table comes from immunoSEQ multiplex PCR, and its TCRdb copy is limited to in-frame clones, with some not included. This sample has roughly 150,000 clones; around half occur once, and the top ten carry 15% to 20%. The J gene is TRBJ2-7, the V gene TRBV27; no firm D call. This material consisted of CD8+ T cells sorted from blood, taken at week 0. The sequence came from a human donor with alopecia areata. The CDR3 DNA sequence: TGTGCCAGCAGTGAAGGCTCCTTTTACGAGCAGTACTTC. Amino acid sequence: CASSEGSFYEQYF.